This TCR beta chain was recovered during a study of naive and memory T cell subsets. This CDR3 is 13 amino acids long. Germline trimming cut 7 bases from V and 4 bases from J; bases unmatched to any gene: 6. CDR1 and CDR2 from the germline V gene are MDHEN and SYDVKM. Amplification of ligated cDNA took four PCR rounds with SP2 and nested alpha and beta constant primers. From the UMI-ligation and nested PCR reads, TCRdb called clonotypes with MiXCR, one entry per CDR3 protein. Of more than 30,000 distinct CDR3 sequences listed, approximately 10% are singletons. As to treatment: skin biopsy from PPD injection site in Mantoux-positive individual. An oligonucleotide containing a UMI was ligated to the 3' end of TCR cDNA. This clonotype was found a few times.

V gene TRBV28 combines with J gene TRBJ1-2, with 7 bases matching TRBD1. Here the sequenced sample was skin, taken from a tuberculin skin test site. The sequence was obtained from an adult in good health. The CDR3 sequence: CASTQTGTYGYTF. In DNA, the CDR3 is TGTGCCAGCACCCAGACAGGGACCTATGGCTACACCTTC.